This T cell receptor (beta chain) was profiled in a study of cytomegalovirus exposure and HLA in healthy donors. Broader study findings: Under in vitro conditions, a few CMV-associated chains were confirmed as specific for CMV antigens.

This CDR3 has 15 residues. The germline gives CDR1 LNHNV, CDR2 YYDKDF (reference sequence). V lost 3 bases to trimming and J lost 7 bases; unmatched junction nucleotides: 9. As for this clone: The antigen is undetermined.

Use of 60 Vbeta and 13 Jbeta primers characterized the PCR. Sequencing used immunoSEQ multiplex PCR; TCRdb keeps in-frame clones, though not all of them. The sample lists approximately 100,000 clones; roughly 80% were seen once. The material sequenced was PBMCs. The TCR originated in a male donor in good health and CMV-seropositive. This chain links TRBV15 with TRBJ2-1; 7 nucleotides agree with TRBD2. CDR3 in amino acids: CATSRGRAARNEQFF. As DNA, the CDR3 is TGTGCCACCAGCAGGGGGAGGGCTGCCCGAAATGAGCAGTTCTTC.